These 29 T cell receptor beta chains share one sample of origin, sequenced in a study of OX40 agonist ivuxolimab in advanced cancers. The table came from immunoSEQ multiplex PCR; TCRdb's copy has only in-frame clones and leaves some out. The data contain 65,000 to 75,000 clones, around 88% of them singletons. The source material was CD4+ or CD8+ T cells sorted from blood, sampled in a trial of the OX40 agonist ivuxolimab. The origin of the receptors is an adult with an advanced solid tumor such as melanoma, head and neck, liver or kidney cancer.

CDR3 coding DNA: TGTGCCAGCAGTGACCGGGAAAAATTCAATCAGCCCCAGCATTTT. This gives the protein CASSDREKFNQPQHF. The V gene is TRBV6-1, the J gene TRBJ1-5; D not resolved. V was pared by 3 bases and J by 3 bases, with 12 bases between. The CDR3 length is 15 residues. The germline V gene has CDR1 MNHNS and CDR2 SASEGT.

The chain joins TRBV25-1 to TRBJ2-1; 10 bases are shared with TRBD2. V shed 7 bases, J shed 3 bases, and the junction held 9 bases outside the gene matches. Per the germline V gene, CDR1 is MGHDK and CDR2 is SYGVNS. This CDR3 has 16 residues. The DNA of the CDR3 is TGTGCCAGCACCAGTCGGCTAGCGGGGGACTACAATGAGCAGTTCTTC. It specifies CASTSRLAGDYNEQFF.

Concerning this clone: Germline is not matched at one junction end, which may reflect a read error. Additional DNA sequences in this sample encode the identical CDR3. The chain couples TRBV15 to TRBJ1-5, with a tentative D call TRBD1 (5 bases). CDR1 and CDR2 from the germline V gene are LNHNV and YYDKDF (reference sequence). CDR3 size: 14 residues. The CDR3 sequence is CATSRDPGNQPQHF. The CDR3 region has the DNA TGCGCCACCAGCAGAGATCCAGGGAATCAGCCCCAGCATTTT.

V usage is TRBV15 and J usage is TRBJ1-2; possible D gene TRBD1, 5 bases. V shed 1 base and J shed 3 bases, with 12 bases lying between them. Germline CDR1 reads LNHNV; CDR2 reads YYDKDF (reference sequence). The CDR3 extends over 15 amino acids. This CDR3 is CATSRGPGTHYGYTF. The CDR3 DNA follows: TGTGCCACCAGCAGAGGCCCCGGGACGCACTATGGCTACACCTTC.

The chain combines TRBV18 with TRBJ1-4, with D tentatively TRBD1 (6 bases). Trimming cost V 3 bases and J 8 bases, with 16 bases left between them. In germline, CDR1 is KGHSH, CDR2 LQKENI. The CDR3 contains 15 residues. The CDR3 region is CASSPQQGDREKLFF. CDR3 coding DNA: TGTGCCAGCTCACCGCAACAGGGAGATCGCGAAAAACTGTTTTTT.

The rearrangement uses TRBV4-2 and TRBJ1-2; 9 nucleotides match TRBD1. CDR3 length equals 18 residues. Germline values: CDR1 LGHNA, CDR2 YNFKEQ. J gave up 4 bases and V 1 base, and 13 bases lay outside the gene matches. In nucleotides, the CDR3 is TGTGCCAGCAGCCAAGCTTCAGTAAGGACAGGGGTAATCTATGGCTACACCTTC. Residues: CASSQASVRTGVIYGYTF.

This clone was detected only a few times. V gene TRBV16 combines with J gene TRBJ2-1; D is unresolved. V lost 1 base, J lost 10 bases, and 5 bases lay in between. This CDR3 is 11 amino acids long. Germline CDR1 KGHSY, CDR2 FQNENV. DNA of the CDR3: TGTGCCAGCAGCCAATTACGGGAGCAGTTCTTC. Residues: CASSQLREQFF.

The V gene is TRBV19, the J gene TRBJ1-3; the D is unclear. From germline, CDR1 is LNHDA and CDR2 SQIVND (reference sequence). Trimming removed 6 bases from V and 3 bases from J, with 9 bases in between. The CDR3 has 13 residues. The CDR3 protein is CASRRNLGNTIYF. CDR3 DNA: TGTGCCAGTAGACGGAACCTTGGAAACACCATATATTTT.

V is TRBV19 and J is TRBJ1-4; a possible D gene is TRBD1 (5 bases). The V gene lost 10 bases and the J gene lost 7 bases, with 19 bases spanning the gap. The germline V gene has CDR1 LNHDA and CDR2 SQIVND (reference sequence). This CDR3 region has 14 residues. The DNA for the CDR3 is TGTGCCACCCGGGGCAATGGGGAGGGTGAAAAACTGTTTTTT. Translation: CATRGNGEGEKLFF.

The chain couples TRBV19 to TRBJ2-5, with D possibly matching TRBD2 (5 bases). Deletions cut 6 bases from V and 0 bases from J, with 14 bases between. The germline gives CDR1 LNHDA, CDR2 SQIVND (reference sequence). This CDR3 region has 15 residues. The CDR3 loop is CASSPAGLDQETQYF. CDR3 in DNA: TGTGCCAGTAGCCCCGCGGGTCTGGACCAAGAGACCCAGTACTTC.

CDR3 sequence reads: CASSYSTDFGELFF. For the CDR3, the DNA is TGTGCCAGCAGTTACTCGACCGATTTCGGGGAGCTGTTTTTT. This chain links TRBV6-6 with TRBJ2-2; D remains unclear. The V gene's germline CDR1 is MNHNY and CDR2 SVGAGI (reference sequence). Trimming shortened V by 0 bases and J by 7 bases, and 9 bases separated the two germline ends. This CDR3 has 14 amino acids.

The genes are TRBV19 and TRBJ2-1, with D perhaps matching TRBD2 (5 bases). V lost 0 bases, J lost 7 bases, and 13 bases lay in between. The germline CDR1 and CDR2 sequences are LNHDA and SQIVND (reference sequence). The CDR3 length is 15 residues. The CDR3 region has the DNA TGTGCCAGTAGTATAGATCCTGGACTTCAGAATGAGCAGTTCTTC. It is translated as CASSIDPGLQNEQFF.

The chain has TRBV10-2 and TRBJ1-5; D remains unclear. The CDR3 is made up of 14 amino acids. Germline CDR1 and CDR2: WSHSY and SAAADI. Trimming took off 5 bases at V and 5 bases at J, with 13 bases between the two ends. The CDR3 is CASSPTGAYQPQHF. CDR3 nucleotides: TGCGCCAGCAGTCCCACCGGAGCCTATCAGCCCCAGCATTTT.

The chain carries TRBV10-3 and TRBJ2-1, with D possibly TRBD1 on 6 matching bases. The CDR3 has 14 residues. CDR1 ENHRY and CDR2 SYGVKD come from the germline V gene. Trimming stripped 6 bases from V and 6 bases from J, with 15 bases between. CDR3 in amino acids: CAIRRQENVNEQFF. The CDR3, as DNA: TGTGCCATCAGGAGACAGGAGAATGTCAATGAGCAGTTCTTC.

This chain connects TRBV10-3 to TRBJ1-5, with 8 bases aligning to TRBD1. J gave up 4 bases and V 0 bases, and 2 bases lay outside the gene matches. The CDR3 is 15 amino acids. Germline V CDR1 and CDR2: ENHRY, SYGVKD. CDR3 region: CAISESTGDNQPQHF. Written as DNA, the CDR3 is TGTGCCATCAGTGAGTCGACAGGGGATAATCAGCCCCAGCATTTT.

J is TRBJ1-5 and V is TRBV10-3, with a weak D call TRBD1 (6 bases). Germline CDR1 reads ENHRY; CDR2 reads SYGVKD. The V gene lost 0 bases and the J gene lost 4 bases, with 10 bases spanning the gap. CDR3 length: 15 amino acids. The CDR3: CAISESTGVNQPQHF. The CDR3 DNA is TGTGCCATCAGTGAGTCGACAGGAGTTAATCAGCCCCAGCATTTT.

The chain employs TRBV7-2 and TRBJ1-2; 7 bases are shared with TRBD1. The CDR3 loop spans 12 amino acids. V shed 0 bases and J 10 bases; nucleotides not matched to a gene: 2. Germline V gene sequence: CDR1 SGHTA, CDR2 FQGNSA. The CDR3 coding sequence is TGTGCCAGCAGCTTAGCCGACAGGGCCTACACCTTC. This codes for CASSLADRAYTF.

The chain combines TRBV5-6 with TRBJ2-7, with D perhaps matching TRBD1 (5 bases). V shed 4 bases and J shed 2 bases, with 19 bases lying between them. This CDR3 has 16 residues. Germline values: CDR1 SGHDT, CDR2 YYEEEE. The CDR3 DNA reads TGTGCCAGCAGCCCCGAGACCCTGACAGCCCCCTACGAGCAGTACTTC. This sequence encodes CASSPETLTAPYEQYF.

This clone was picked up one time. CDR3 amino acids: CASSLGSADTEAFF. Written as DNA, the CDR3 is TGCGCCAGCAGCTTGGGATCGGCGGACACTGAAGCTTTCTTT. This chain connects TRBV5-1 to TRBJ1-1; D unclear. This CDR3 is built from 14 residues. The germline CDR1 and CDR2 sequences are SGHRS and YFSETQ. Trimming stripped 0 bases from V and 3 bases from J, with 9 bases between.

The rearrangement joins TRBV7-2 to TRBJ2-5; 10 bases are shared with TRBD2. V shed 1 base, J shed 2 bases, and the junction held 10 bases outside the gene matches. This CDR3 region has 18 residues. In germline, CDR1 is SGHTA, CDR2 FQGNSA. The CDR3 sequence is CASSLGFRLAGVQETQYF. CDR3 DNA: TGTGCCAGCAGCTTAGGTTTTCGCCTAGCGGGGGTACAAGAGACCCAGTACTTC. Full variable domain (rest looked up from reference TRBV7-2 and TRBJ2-5): GAGVSQSPSNKVTEKGKDVELRCDPISGHTALYWYRQSLGQGLEFLIYFQGNSAPDKSGLPSDRFSAERTGGSVSTLTIQRTQQEDSAVYLCASSLGFRLAGVQETQYFGPGTRLLVL.

The chain couples TRBV6-1 to TRBJ1-5; a weak D match, TRBD1 (5 bases). The length of the CDR3 is 15 residues. The germline V gene encodes CDR1 MNHNS and CDR2 SASEGT. The V gene lost 4 bases and the J gene lost 0 bases, with 10 bases spanning the gap. The CDR3 coding sequence is TGTGCCAGCAGTGGACAGTTGAATAGCAATCAGCCCCAGCATTTT. Amino acid sequence: CASSGQLNSNQPQHF.

The chain joins TRBV7-2 to TRBJ2-5; 7 positions match TRBD1. CDR1 is SGHTA and CDR2 is FQGNSA in the germline V gene. This CDR3 has 14 residues. V was clipped by 3 bases and J by 1 base; unmatched bases: 2. CDR3 amino acids: CASSFAGGQETQYF. The CDR3 nucleotides read TGTGCCAGCAGCTTCGCAGGGGGCCAAGAGACCCAGTACTTC.

The V and J genes are TRBV7-8 and TRBJ2-7, with D uncertain. The CDR3 is 14 amino acids. V lost 1 base and J lost 0, with 7 bases in between. CDR1 is SGHVS, CDR2 FQNEAQ, per germline. CDR3 DNA sequence: TGTGCCAGCAGCTTAGGCCACAGCTCCTACGAGCAGTACTTC. Protein product: CASSLGHSSYEQYF.

V usage is TRBV10-3 and J usage is TRBJ2-7, with 10 bases aligning to TRBD1. V gave up 10 bases and J gave up 3 bases; unmatched junction bases: 9. Germline V lookup: CDR1 ENHRY, CDR2 SYGVKD. The CDR3 spans 14 residues. The CDR3 here is CATGGTGASYEQYF. The CDR3 DNA follows: TGTGCCACGGGAGGGACAGGGGCAAGCTACGAGCAGTACTTC.

The chain links TRBV6-5 to TRBJ1-6; D might be TRBD1 (5 bases). CDR1 is MNHEY and CDR2 is SVGAGI in the germline V gene. The V and J ends lost 5 bases and 6 bases respectively, with 5 bases between them. This CDR3 spans 12 amino acids. The CDR3 is CASSGGNSPLHF. As DNA, the CDR3 is TGTGCCAGCAGTGGGGGTAATTCACCCCTCCACTTT.

This chain uses TRBV6-1 with TRBJ1-5; D might be TRBD1 (5 bases). The CDR3 length is 12 residues. CDR1 is MNHNS and CDR2 is SASEGT in the germline V gene. Trimming pared 8 bases from V and 5 bases from J, leaving 10 bases between. In DNA form, the CDR3 reads TGTGCCAGCGGTAGGGACGATCAGCCCCAGCATTTT. It codes for CASGRDDQPQHF.

The chain combines TRBV7-8 with TRBJ2-5; TRBD2 agrees at 8 bases. J lost 2 bases, V lost 7 bases, and 12 bases had no gene match. The CDR3 length is 16 residues. Germline CDR1 SGHVS, CDR2 FQNEAQ. The CDR3 DNA follows: TGTGCCAGCATCCAATACCGAGCGGGGGCTCAAGAGACCCAGTACTTC. Its translation: CASIQYRAGAQETQYF.

V and J are TRBV18 and TRBJ1-4, with TRBD1 matching 9 bases. The V gene's germline CDR1 is KGHSH and CDR2 LQKENI. Losses at the gene ends were 6 bases for V and 7 bases for J; bases not matched to a gene: 6. The CDR3 contains 14 residues. The CDR3: CASSQQGAGEKLFF. The CDR3, as DNA: TGTGCCAGCTCGCAACAGGGGGCTGGTGAAAAACTGTTTTTT.

The chain recombines TRBV7-6 with TRBJ2-5; TRBD2 agrees at 15 bases. Germline V gives CDR1 SGHVS, CDR2 FNYEAQ. V was clipped by 6 bases and J by 6 bases; unmatched bases: 5. This CDR3 contains 15 residues. The CDR3 coding sequence is TGTGCCAGCAGTTGGGGACTAGCGGGGGGAAAGACCCAGTACTTC. Protein: CASSWGLAGGKTQYF.